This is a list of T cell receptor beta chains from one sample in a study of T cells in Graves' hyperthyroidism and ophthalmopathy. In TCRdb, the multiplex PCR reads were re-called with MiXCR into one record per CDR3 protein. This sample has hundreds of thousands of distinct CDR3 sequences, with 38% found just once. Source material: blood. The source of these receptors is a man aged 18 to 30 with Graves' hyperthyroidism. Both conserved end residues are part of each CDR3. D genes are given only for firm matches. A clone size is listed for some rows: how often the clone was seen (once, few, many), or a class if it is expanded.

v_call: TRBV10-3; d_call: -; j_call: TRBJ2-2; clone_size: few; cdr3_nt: TGTGCCATCACCGGGGGCACGGACACCGGGGAGCTGTTTTTT; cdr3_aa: CAITGGTDTGELFF
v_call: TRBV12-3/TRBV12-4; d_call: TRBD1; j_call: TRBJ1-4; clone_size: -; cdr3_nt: TGTGCCAGCAGTTTCGACAGGGGTGAAAAACTGTTTTTT; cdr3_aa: CASSFDRGEKLFF
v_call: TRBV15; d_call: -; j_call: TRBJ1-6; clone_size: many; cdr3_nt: TGTGCCACCAGCAGAGGGATAGGGGGCCTCCACTTT; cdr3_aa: CATSRGIGGLHF
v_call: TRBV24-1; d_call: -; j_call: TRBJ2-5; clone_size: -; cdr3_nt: TGTGCCATAACCAGGACCAAACAAGAGACCCAGTACTTC; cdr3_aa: CAITRTKQETQYF
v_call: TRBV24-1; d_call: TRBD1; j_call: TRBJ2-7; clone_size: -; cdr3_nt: TGTGCCGCCAGCGTGGACAGGACCTACGAGCAGTACTTC; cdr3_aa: CAASVDRTYEQYF
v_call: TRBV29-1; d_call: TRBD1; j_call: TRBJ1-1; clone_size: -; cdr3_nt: TGCAGCGTGGCGGGACAGGGGGCTTCTGAAGCTTTCTTT; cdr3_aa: CSVAGQGASEAFF
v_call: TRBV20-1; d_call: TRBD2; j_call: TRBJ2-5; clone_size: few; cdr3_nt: TGCAGTGCTAGAGAGGGGTCTAGCGGGAGGGAGACCCAGTACTTC; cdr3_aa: CSAREGSSGRETQYF
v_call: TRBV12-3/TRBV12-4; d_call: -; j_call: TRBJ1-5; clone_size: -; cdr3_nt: TGTGCCAGCAGTCCAGACAGTTTTGACAATCAGCCCCAGCATTTT; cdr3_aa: CASSPDSFDNQPQHF
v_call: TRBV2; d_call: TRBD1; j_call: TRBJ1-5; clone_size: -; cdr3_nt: TGTGCCAGCAGACCGGTGGACAGGGGGCAGCCCCAGCATTTT; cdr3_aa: CASRPVDRGQPQHF
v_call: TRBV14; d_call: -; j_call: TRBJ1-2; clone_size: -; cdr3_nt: TGTGCCAGCAGCCAAGTTAACAGGGAGGAGGATGGCTACACCTTC; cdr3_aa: CASSQVNREEDGYTF
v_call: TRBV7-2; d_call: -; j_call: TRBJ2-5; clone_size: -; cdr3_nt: TGTGCCAGCAGTAGAACGACAGGACAAGAGACCCAGTACTTC; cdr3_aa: CASSRTTGQETQYF
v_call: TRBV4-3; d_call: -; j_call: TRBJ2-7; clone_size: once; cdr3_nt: TGCGCCAGCAGCCAAGCTTTTTTTGGGGAGGAGGACTTCCACGAGCAGTACTTC; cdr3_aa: CASSQAFFGEEDFHEQYF
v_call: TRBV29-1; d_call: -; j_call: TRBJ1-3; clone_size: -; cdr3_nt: TGCAGCGTTCTGTACTCTGGAAACACCATATATTTT; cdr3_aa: CSVLYSGNTIYF
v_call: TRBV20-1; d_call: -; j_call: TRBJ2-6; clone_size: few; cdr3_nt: TGCAGTGCTAGACCCCGGATTAACTCTGGGGCCAACGTCCTGACTTTC; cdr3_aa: CSARPRINSGANVLTF
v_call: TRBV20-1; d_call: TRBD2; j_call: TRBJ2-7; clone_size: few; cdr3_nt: TGCAGTGCTAGGCCCATGAGCGGGAGCCGGGTCGAGCAGTACTTC; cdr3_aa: CSARPMSGSRVEQYF
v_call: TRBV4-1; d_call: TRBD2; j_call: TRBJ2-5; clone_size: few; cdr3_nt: TGCGCCAGCAGCCAAGGGCGGCGGGAGCAAGAGACCCAGTACTTC; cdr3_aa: CASSQGRREQETQYF
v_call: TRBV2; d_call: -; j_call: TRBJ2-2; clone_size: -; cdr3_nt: TGTGCCAGCAGTGAATGGCTAGCAGGGGACACCGGGGAGCTGTTTTTT; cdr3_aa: CASSEWLAGDTGELFF
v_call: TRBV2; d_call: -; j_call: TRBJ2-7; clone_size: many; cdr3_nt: TGTGCCAGCAGTGCTCTACGGGACCGGTACTTC; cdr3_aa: CASSALRDRYF
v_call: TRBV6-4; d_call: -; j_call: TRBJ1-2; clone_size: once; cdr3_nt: TGTGCCAGCAGTGACGACGTAGGGAGGGGTAACTATGGCTACACCTTC; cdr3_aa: CASSDDVGRGNYGYTF
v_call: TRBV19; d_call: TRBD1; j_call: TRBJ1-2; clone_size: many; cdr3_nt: TGTGCCAGTATTACCCCGGGGACAGGGGATGGCTACACCTTC; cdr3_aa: CASITPGTGDGYTF
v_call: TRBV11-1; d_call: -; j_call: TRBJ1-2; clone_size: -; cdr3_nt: TGTGCCAGCAACGTTTATGGCTACACCTTC; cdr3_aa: CASNVYGYTF
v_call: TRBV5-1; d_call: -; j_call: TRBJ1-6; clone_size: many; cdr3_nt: TGCGCCAGCAGACCCTATGAGGCTGTTAATTCACCCCTCCACTTT; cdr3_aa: CASRPYEAVNSPLHF
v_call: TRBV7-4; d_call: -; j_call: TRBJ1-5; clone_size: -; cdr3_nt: TGCACCAGCCGCCAAGAATCGATAAATCAGCCCCAGCATTTT; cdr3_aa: CTSRQESINQPQHF
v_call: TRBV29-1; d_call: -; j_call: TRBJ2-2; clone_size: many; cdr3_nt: TGCAGCGTTGGTGGATCAATGAACACCGGGGAGCTGTTTTTT; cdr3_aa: CSVGGSMNTGELFF
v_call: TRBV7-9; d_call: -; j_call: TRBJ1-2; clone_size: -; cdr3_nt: TGTGCCAGCAGCCCAGGAGGTACAGCTAACTATGGCTACACCTTC; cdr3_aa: CASSPGGTANYGYTF
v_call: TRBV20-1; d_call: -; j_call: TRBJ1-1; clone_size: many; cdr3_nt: TGCAGTGCTAGTGGGAAAGCTTTCTTT; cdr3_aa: CSASGKAFF
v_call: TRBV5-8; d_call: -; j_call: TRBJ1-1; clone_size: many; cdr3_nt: TGTGCCAGCAGCTTGGAAGGAAGCGCTGAAGCTTTCTTT; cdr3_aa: CASSLEGSAEAFF
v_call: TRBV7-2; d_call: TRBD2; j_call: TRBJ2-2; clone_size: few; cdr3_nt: TGTGCCAGCAGCCTAGCGGGAGGCTCCGGCGGGGAGCTGTTTTTT; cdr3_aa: CASSLAGGSGGELFF
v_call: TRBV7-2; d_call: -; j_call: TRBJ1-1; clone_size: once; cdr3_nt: TGTGCCAGCAGCTTAAAGGGTCTTCGTGTCTCCACTGAAGCTTTCTTT; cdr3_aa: CASSLKGLRVSTEAFF
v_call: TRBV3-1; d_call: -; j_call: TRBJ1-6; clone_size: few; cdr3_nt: TGTGCCAGCAGCCAAATTCGTTCACCCCTCCACTTT; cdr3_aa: CASSQIRSPLHF
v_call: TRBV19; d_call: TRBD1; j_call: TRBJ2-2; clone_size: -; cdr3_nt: TGTGCCAGTGTATCGGACAGGGTATACGCCGGGGAGCTGTTTTTT; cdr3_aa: CASVSDRVYAGELFF
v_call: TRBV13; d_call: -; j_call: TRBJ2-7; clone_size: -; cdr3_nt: TGTGCCAGCAGCGCCACTGGGGCCCACGAGCAGTACTTC; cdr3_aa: CASSATGAHEQYF
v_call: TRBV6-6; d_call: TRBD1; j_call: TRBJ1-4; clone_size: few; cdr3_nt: TGTGCCAGCCTTGGGACAGGACATGAAAAACTGTTTTTT; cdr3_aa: CASLGTGHEKLFF
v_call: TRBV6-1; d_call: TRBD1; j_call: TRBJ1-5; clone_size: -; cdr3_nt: TGTGCCAGCAGACCGGACAGGGCCCATCAGCCCCAGCATTTT; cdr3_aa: CASRPDRAHQPQHF
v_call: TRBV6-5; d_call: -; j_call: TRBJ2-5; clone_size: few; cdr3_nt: TGTGCCAGTAATGCAGGGAGGATTTCAGAGACCCAGTACTTC; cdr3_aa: CASNAGRISETQYF
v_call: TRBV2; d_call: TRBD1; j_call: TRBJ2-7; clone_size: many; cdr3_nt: TGTGCCAGCAGTGATCCTGGGACAGGGCTCGAGCAGTACTTC; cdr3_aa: CASSDPGTGLEQYF
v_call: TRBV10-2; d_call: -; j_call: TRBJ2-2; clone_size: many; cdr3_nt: TGCGCCAGCACGGCCAGAAACACCGGGGAGCTGTTTTTT; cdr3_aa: CASTARNTGELFF
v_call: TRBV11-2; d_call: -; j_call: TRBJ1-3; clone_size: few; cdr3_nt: TGTGCCAGCAGCTTAGATTGGGGGTCCGGAAACACCATATATTTT; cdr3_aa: CASSLDWGSGNTIYF
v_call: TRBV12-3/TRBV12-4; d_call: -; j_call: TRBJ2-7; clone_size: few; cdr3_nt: TGTGCCAGCAGTTACAGTAAGGGGGGGCTGGCCTCCTACGAGCAGTACTTC; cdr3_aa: CASSYSKGGLASYEQYF
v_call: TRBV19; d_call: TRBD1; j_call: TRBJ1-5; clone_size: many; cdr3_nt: TGTGCCAGTAGTACCGGACAGGGCAGCCAGCCCCAGCATTTT; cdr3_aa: CASSTGQGSQPQHF
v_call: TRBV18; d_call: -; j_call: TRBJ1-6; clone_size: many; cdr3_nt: TGTGCCAGCTCACCAAGCGGGGGCGATTCACCCCTCCACTTT; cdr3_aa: CASSPSGGDSPLHF
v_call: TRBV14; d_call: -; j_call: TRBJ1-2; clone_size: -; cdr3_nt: TGTGCCAGCAGCCAACTAGAAGGCCCCGGTGATACCTTC; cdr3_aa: CASSQLEGPGDTF
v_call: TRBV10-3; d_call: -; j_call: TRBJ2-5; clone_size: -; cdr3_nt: TGTGCCATCAGTCCTCAGGGGCGGGAGACCCAGTACTTC; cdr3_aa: CAISPQGRETQYF
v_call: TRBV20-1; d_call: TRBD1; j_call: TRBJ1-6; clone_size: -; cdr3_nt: TGCAGTGTCAGGGGGGGTCGCAATTCACCCCTCCACTTT; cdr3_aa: CSVRGGRNSPLHF
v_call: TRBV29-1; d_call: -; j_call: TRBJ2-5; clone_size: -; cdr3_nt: TGCAGCTTAGGGCTGGGGGGGACCCAGTACTTC; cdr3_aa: CSLGLGGTQYF
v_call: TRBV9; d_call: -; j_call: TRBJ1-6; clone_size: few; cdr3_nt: TGTGCCAGCAGCCCCAGGGACCTCCGAACTTCACCCCTCCACTTT; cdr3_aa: CASSPRDLRTSPLHF
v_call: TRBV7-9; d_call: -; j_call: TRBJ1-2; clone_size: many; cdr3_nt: TGTGCCAGCAGCTGGGGCGAGGGGGCTAACTATGGCTACACCTTC; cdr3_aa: CASSWGEGANYGYTF
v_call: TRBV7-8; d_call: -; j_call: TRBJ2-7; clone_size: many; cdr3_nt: TGTGCCAGCAGCTTAGCCTTGACAGTTTACGAGCAGTACTTC; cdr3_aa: CASSLALTVYEQYF
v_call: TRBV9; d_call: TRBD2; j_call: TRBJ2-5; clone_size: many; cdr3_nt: TGTGCCAGCAGTAGGACTAGTCAGGAGACCCAGTACTTC; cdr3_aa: CASSRTSQETQYF
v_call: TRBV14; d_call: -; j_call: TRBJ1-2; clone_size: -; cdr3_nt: TGTGCCAGCAGCCGGTGGCGGACGGTTACTAACTATGGCTACACCTTC; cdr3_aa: CASSRWRTVTNYGYTF
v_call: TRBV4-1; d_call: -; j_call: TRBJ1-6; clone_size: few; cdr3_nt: TGCGCCAGCAGCCAAGAAAGCAGGGTTACTTCACCCCTCCACTTT; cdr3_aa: CASSQESRVTSPLHF
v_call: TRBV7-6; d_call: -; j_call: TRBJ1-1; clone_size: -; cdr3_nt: TGTGCCAGCACCCAAGAGCCTAACGAGGGCACTGAAGCTTTCTTT; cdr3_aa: CASTQEPNEGTEAFF
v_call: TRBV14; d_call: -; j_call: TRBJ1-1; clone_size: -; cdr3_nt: TGTGCCAGCCCTAACAGGAACACTGAAGCTTTCTTT; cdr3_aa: CASPNRNTEAFF
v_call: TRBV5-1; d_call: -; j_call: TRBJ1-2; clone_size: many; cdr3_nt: TGCGCCAGGGAAGATCGGATCTATGGCTACACCTTC; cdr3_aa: CAREDRIYGYTF